The entry below describes one T cell receptor beta chain. The data belong to a study of blood T cell repertoires in COVID-19. Study overall: Sample material is recorded as cDNA or gDNA derived from T cells, B-cell-depleted T cells, or PBMCs.

Participants were aged about 18 to 90 years, lived in under 30 US areas, and enrolled virtually. The CDR3 has 14 residues. V lost 5 bases to trimming and J lost 3 bases, with 13 bases between them. Germline-derived CDR1 and CDR2 are SGHTA and FQGNSA. Using immunoSEQ multiplex PCR, the repertoire was profiled, and TCRdb retains in-frame clones only, with some absent. The table has 250,000 or so clones, approximately 90% seen once. This rearrangement joins TRBV7-2 to TRBJ1-1; D remains unclear. The sequence came from a woman aged 30 to 39 with acute COVID-19. The sample comprised PBMCs or T cells enriched from blood (not recorded which). The CDR3 region has the DNA TGTGCCAGCAGCCACATATCTAGCTACACTGAAGCTTTCTTT. It is translated as CASSHISSYTEAFF.